This paragraph reports one T cell receptor beta chain. Antigen specificity is unknown. This sample is drawn from a study of T cells in Graves' hyperthyroidism and ophthalmopathy. Study-wide background: Peripheral blood was collected at initial diagnosis, before any treatment. Whole-study findings and limits: A model of 13 V-J features distinguished ophthalmopathy from stable hyperthyroidism. In blood, most of the thyroid clonotypes expanded above 0.001 were also present.

Amplification targeted TCR beta CDR3 regions from RNA transcripts. Researchers ran a first-round RT-PCR on the TCR CDR3 using the HTBI primer set. TCRdb analysed the multiplex PCR reads with MiXCR anew, one entry per CDR3 protein. The table shows around 400,000 distinct CDR3 sequences, with roughly 15% occurring only once. At least 3 on the Clinical Activity Score was recorded for ophthalmopathy patients, who also had NOSPECS grade at least 4 and duration under 3 months. CDR1 is LNHDA and CDR2 is SQIVND in the germline V gene (reference sequence). The CDR3 spans 13 residues. With 8 bases clipped from V and 4 bases from J, the junction kept 6 bases outside the gene matches.

The sequenced material came from blood. This sequence originates from a woman aged 55 to 70 with Graves' ophthalmopathy. The chain joins TRBV19 to TRBJ2-3, with 7 nucleotides matching TRBD1. The CDR3 DNA sequence: TGTGCCAGTGGGCAACAGGGGTCAGATACGCAGTATTTT. Encoded protein: CASGQQGSDTQYF.